This TCR beta chain was recorded in a study of human T cells and chemical hapten exposure. As for the study in general: After 6 days, upper back 0.01% DPC patch tests were scored. Overall study findings and caveats: Patch test score was positively correlated with the counts of PT1 expanded TCRs.

CDR3 length: 16 residues. Germline-derived CDR1 and CDR2 are SGHNT and YYREEE (reference sequence). Each cDNA molecule in the library carried unique molecular identifiers. MiXCR, applied by TCRdb to the RACE reads, yields one record per CDR3 protein. The sample has tens of thousands of distinct CDR3 sequences; about 10% are singletons. In its sample, this clonotype was seen once. The target antigen is unknown. The junction and the germline gene differ at one end; a read error may be behind it. Time point indicated: patch test 1, 2 weeks after DPC sensitization. Treatment meaning: therapeutic diphenylcyclopropenone sensitization with weekly scalp DPC. Total RNA was extracted from unfractionated whole blood.

V is TRBV5-4 and J is TRBJ2-1, with D tentatively TRBD2 (6 bases). Sequenced here: whole blood, sampled in connection with sensitization to the hapten diphenylcyclopropenone (DPC). This TCR came from a man aged 35 to 55 with alopecia areata. Some clones in this sample may be carry-over from other donors' samples. CDR3 protein: CTSSLAGRSSYNEQFF. The CDR3 region has the DNA TGTACCAGCAGCTTGGCCGGGAGAAGCTCCTACAATGAGCAGTTCTTC.